Described below is a single T cell receptor beta chain sequence and its context. Its antigen is unidentified. The entry originates in a study of T cell responses to AZD1222 COVID-19 vaccine. Study-level findings and limits: Baseline serostatus was positive in only a handful of AZD1222 recipients.

Clones were sequenced by immunoSEQ multiplex PCR, and TCRdb holds only the in-frame ones, with some missing. Altogether approximately 100,000 clones are present, about nine tenths being singletons, with the ten largest covering about 2.8%. Sequencing used peripheral blood, obtained on day 0 of MenACWY control vaccination. This clonotype was obtained from an adult in good health.

The CDR3 nucleotides read TGTGCCAGCAGCTTAGTTGTCTCGCCCGAGGGGAAAAACACTGAAGCTTTCTTT. Its translation is CASSLVVSPEGKNTEAFF. The V gene is TRBV7-2, the J gene TRBJ1-1; tentatively, D is TRBD1 (5 bases). The length of the CDR3 is 18 residues. Per the germline V gene, CDR1 is SGHTA and CDR2 is FQGNSA. Trimming left V 1 base short and J 2 bases short, with 20 bases between.